This T cell receptor beta chain was found in a study of CD8 T cells in ankylosing spondylitis. Via MiXCR, TCRdb re-called the 5' RACE reads, giving one row per CDR3 protein. The table has around 25,000 distinct CDR3 sequences, 10% to 15% seen once. This clonotype has just a few counts. Trimming took 3 bases from V and 3 from J, leaving 17 bases between them. Germline V gene sequence: CDR1 MDHEN, CDR2 SYDVKM. This CDR3 has 16 amino acids. The chain joins TRBV28 to TRBJ2-5; D is possibly TRBD1 (6 bases). The receptor's source is a male donor with ankylosing spondylitis or in good health (not recorded which). Sequenced sample: blood. The CDR3, as DNA: TGTGCCAGCAGTTTCAGTACAGGGTTTGGAGAAGAGACCCAGTACTTC. Its protein product is CASSFSTGFGEETQYF.